This T cell receptor beta chain was sequenced during a study of beta chain features in type 1 diabetes. The sequenced template was cDNA made from the entire isolated RNA. TCRdb's copy holds only in-frame clones and misses some; the assay was immunoSEQ multiplex PCR. The repertoire includes about 160,000 clones, over 55% of them detected once, and 0.08% to 0.1% sits in the top ten. This clone was recorded once. Antigen unknown. Via CD45RO/CCR7/CD25/CD127/CD95/CD27, cells of the CD4+ naive, central memory, regulatory and stem cell-like memory subsets were sorted. Study-wide points: Shortening that was moderate but significant affected the TCRB CDR3s of Type 1 diabetes patients in all four CD4+ subsets. The influence of HLA type on TCRB rearrangement stayed undetermined. Although PCR might favor shorter templates, it would do so equally in patients and controls.

Germline V gene lookup returns CDR1 SGHDT and CDR2 YYEEEE. Germline trimming cut 3 bases from V and 2 bases from J; bases unmatched to any gene: 3. The CDR3 contains 14 residues. This rearrangement joins TRBV5-6 to TRBJ2-3, with TRBD1 identical over 7 bases. Specimen: naive CD4+ T cells from blood. The receptor comes from a man in his thirties or forties with type 1 diabetes. The CDR3 region has the DNA TGTGCCAGCAGCTGGGACAGCTCCACAGATACGCAGTATTTT. Translating gives CASSWDSSTDTQYF.